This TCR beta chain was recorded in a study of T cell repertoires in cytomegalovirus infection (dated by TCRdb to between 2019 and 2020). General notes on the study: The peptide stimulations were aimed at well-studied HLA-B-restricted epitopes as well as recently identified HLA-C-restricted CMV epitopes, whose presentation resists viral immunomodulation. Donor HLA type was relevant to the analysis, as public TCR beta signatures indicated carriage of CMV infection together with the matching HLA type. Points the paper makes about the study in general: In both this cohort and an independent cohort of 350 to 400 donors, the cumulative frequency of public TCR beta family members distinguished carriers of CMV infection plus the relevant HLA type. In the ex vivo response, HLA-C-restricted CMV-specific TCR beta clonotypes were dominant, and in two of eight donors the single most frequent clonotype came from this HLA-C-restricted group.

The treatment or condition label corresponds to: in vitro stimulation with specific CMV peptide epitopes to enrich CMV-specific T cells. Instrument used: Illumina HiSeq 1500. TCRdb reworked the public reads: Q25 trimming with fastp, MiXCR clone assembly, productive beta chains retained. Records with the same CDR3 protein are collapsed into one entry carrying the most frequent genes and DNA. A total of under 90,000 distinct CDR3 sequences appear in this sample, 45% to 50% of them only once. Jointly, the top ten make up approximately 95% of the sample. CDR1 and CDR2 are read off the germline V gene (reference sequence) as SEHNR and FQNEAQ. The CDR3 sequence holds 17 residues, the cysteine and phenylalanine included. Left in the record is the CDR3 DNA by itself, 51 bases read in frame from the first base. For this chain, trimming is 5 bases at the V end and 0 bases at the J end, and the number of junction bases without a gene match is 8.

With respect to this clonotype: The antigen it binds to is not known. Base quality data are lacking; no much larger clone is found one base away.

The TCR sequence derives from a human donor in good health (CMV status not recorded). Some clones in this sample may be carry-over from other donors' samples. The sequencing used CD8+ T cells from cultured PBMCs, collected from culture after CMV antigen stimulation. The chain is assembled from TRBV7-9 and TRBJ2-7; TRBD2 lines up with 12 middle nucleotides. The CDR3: CASSPSRTSGDSYEQYF. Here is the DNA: TGTGCCAGCAGCCCTTCCCGGACTAGCGGGGACTCCTACGAGCAGTACTTC.